This T cell receptor beta chain derives from a study of OX40 agonist ivuxolimab in advanced cancers. At the level of the study: With a range of about 20 to 79, age averaged roughly 60 years, and around 80% were male. Patients with prior anti-PD-1, anti-PD-L1 or anti-CTLA-4 therapy were eligible; less than 50% had some.

The germline V gene encodes CDR1 SGHTA and CDR2 FQGNSA. V lost 5 bases and J lost 7, with 9 bases in between. The CDR3 sequence is 12 residues long. Comment on this clone: Its antigen is currently unknown.

Sequencing was performed with immunoSEQ multiplex PCR; in TCRdb, only in-frame clones are kept and a portion is missing. The sample contains 99,000 or so clones, approximately 93% of which appear only once. Points from the study as a whole: Near-lowest levels of clonal expansion characterized partial responders at 0.1-3.0 mg/kg. CD8+ T cells averaged more expanded clones than CD4+.

The genes are TRBV7-2 and TRBJ2-1; no clear D. The TCR comes from an adult with an advanced solid tumor such as melanoma, head and neck, liver or kidney cancer. Sequencing was performed on CD4+ or CD8+ T cells sorted from blood, taken in a trial of the OX40 agonist ivuxolimab. The CDR3 DNA follows: TGTGCCAGCAGCCTTCTATTAAATGAGCAGTTCTTC. This sequence encodes CASSLLLNEQFF.